This T cell receptor beta chain was identified in a study of blood T cell repertoires in COVID-19. The overall study: Researchers got acute and convalescent COVID-19 samples from the United States, Italy and Spain. Sources were T cells, B-cell-depleted T cells, or PBMCs; the material itself was cDNA or gDNA.

Study processing details: Using reference gene primer amplification, nucleated cell counts were estimated. Clones were read by immunoSEQ multiplex PCR, and TCRdb kept only the in-frame ones, dropping some. That table furnishes V, J and clone size, whereas the DNA furnished D and trimming. The sample shows about 240,000 clones, 80% to 90% of them seen only once. The receptor's source is a man aged 55 to 70 with acute or convalescent COVID-19. Sequencing used peripheral blood.

The CDR3 is CASSEEGGYQPQHF. The CDR3 region has the DNA TGTGCCAGCAGTGAAGAAGGGGGCTATCAGCCCCAGCATTTT. V usage is TRBV6-1 and J usage is TRBJ1-5; 7 bases map to TRBD1. Trimming removed 1 base from V and 5 bases from J; junction bases left unmatched: 2. The CDR3 loop spans 14 amino acids. CDR1 is MNHNS and CDR2 is SASEGT in the germline V gene.